The 32 T cell receptor beta chains below all came from one sample that was sequenced in a study of OX40 agonist ivuxolimab in advanced cancers. This table comes from immunoSEQ multiplex PCR, and its TCRdb copy is limited to in-frame clones, with some not included. The sample has 75,000 to 100,000 clones; roughly 90% are singletons. Here the sequenced sample was CD4+ or CD8+ T cells sorted from blood, taken in a trial of the OX40 agonist ivuxolimab. These receptor sequences come from an adult with an advanced solid tumor such as melanoma, head and neck, liver or kidney cancer.

The V gene is TRBV7-2, the J gene TRBJ2-6; no reliable D call. The length of the CDR3 is 15 residues. Trimming stripped 0 bases from V and 2 bases from J, with 5 bases between. Germline V gives CDR1 SGHTA, CDR2 FQGNSA. The CDR3 DNA reads TGTGCCAGCAGCTTAGCAGGGACTGGGGCCAACGTCCTGACTTTC. This encodes CASSLAGTGANVLTF.

The chain combines TRBV19 with TRBJ2-1; 7 positions match TRBD2. J gave up 7 bases and V 3 bases, and 15 bases lay outside the gene matches. CDR3 length: 17 residues. The germline V gene has CDR1 LNHDA and CDR2 SQIVND (reference sequence). CDR3 region: CASSMWAAGDPRNEQFF. In DNA, the CDR3 is TGTGCCAGTAGTATGTGGGCTGCGGGGGACCCACGTAATGAGCAGTTCTTC.

Ten or more counts support this clone. This chain uses TRBV19 with TRBJ1-1, with D perhaps matching TRBD1 (6 bases). CDR3 length: 14 amino acids. Germline CDR1 and CDR2: LNHDA and SQIVND (reference sequence). Trimming took 5 bases from V and 5 from J, leaving 15 bases between them. This CDR3 is CASSVGQMSTEAFF. The CDR3 coding sequence is TGTGCCAGTAGTGTGGGACAAATGTCAACTGAAGCTTTCTTT.

The chain is built from TRBV27 and TRBJ2-5; weak D call: TRBD2 (5 bases). CDR1 MNHEY and CDR2 SMNVEV come from the germline V gene (reference sequence). V dropped 5 bases and J dropped 2 bases, with 9 bases sitting between them. The CDR3 is 13 amino acids. CDR3: CASSPRRQETQYF. For the CDR3, the DNA is TGTGCCAGCAGTCCAAGGAGGCAAGAGACCCAGTACTTC.

The chain recombines TRBV29-1 with TRBJ2-1, with 14 bases aligning to TRBD2. CDR3 length: 18 amino acids. Germline CDR1 SQVTM, CDR2 ANQGSEA. J was trimmed by 8 bases and V by 6 bases; bases with no gene match: 18. This CDR3 reads CSVNRGYGLAGGVDEQFF. In DNA form, the CDR3 reads TGCAGCGTCAATCGGGGCTATGGACTAGCGGGAGGTGTGGATGAGCAGTTCTTC.

The genes are TRBV19 and TRBJ1-2; no clear D. The CDR3 has 12 residues. Germline CDR1 is LNHDA and CDR2 is SQIVND (reference sequence). V was cut by 4 bases and J by 5 bases, with 8 bases left in between. The chain's CDR3 is CASSTRSYGYTF. CDR3 nucleotide sequence: TGTGCCAGTAGTACTAGATCTTATGGCTACACCTTC.

The chain recombines TRBV7-8 with TRBJ2-5; TRBD1 aligns across 9 bases. Germline V gives CDR1 SGHVS, CDR2 FQNEAQ. The ends lost 5 bases at V and 4 bases at J; junction bases unmatched: 5. CDR3 length equals 14 residues. CDR3 residues: CASSTHRGRETQYF. For the CDR3, the DNA is TGTGCCAGCAGCACCCACAGGGGGCGAGAGACCCAGTACTTC.

This chain joins TRBV6-1 and TRBJ1-2; 7 bases align to TRBD1. Germline V lookup: CDR1 MNHNS, CDR2 SASEGT. The CDR3 is made up of 15 amino acids. V trimming: 2 bases; J trimming: 3 bases; junction bases outside the gene matches: 6. The DNA of the CDR3 is TGTGCCAGCAGTGAACAAGGACAGGAGCACTATGGCTACACCTTC. Translation gives CASSEQGQEHYGYTF.

The chain has TRBV7-3 and TRBJ2-7, with 7 bases that match TRBD2. The V and J ends lost 1 base and 3 bases, in that order; junction bases with no gene match: 6. The CDR3 spans 15 residues. Germline V gene lookup returns CDR1 SGHTA and CDR2 FQGTGA. CDR3 DNA sequence: TGTGCCAGCAGCTTAAGGGCGGGAGAGCTCTACGAGCAGTACTTC. It translates to CASSLRAGELYEQYF. The full variable domain, rest sourced from reference TRBV7-3 and TRBJ2-7, is GAGVSQTPSNKVTEKGKYVELRCDPISGHTALYWYRQSLGQGPEFLIYFQGTGAADDSGLPNDRFFAVRPEGSVSTLKIQRTERGDSAVYLCASSLRAGELYEQYFGPGTRLTVT.

This clone was recorded once. V usage is TRBV15 and J usage is TRBJ1-2, with D unclear. Per the germline V gene, CDR1 is LNHNV and CDR2 is YYDKDF (reference sequence). The CDR3 has 12 residues. The V end lost 6 bases, the J end lost 2 bases, and 7 bases lay between the germline ends. The CDR3, as DNA: TGTGCCACCAGGGCCGCCAACTATGGCTACACCTTC. Encoded protein: CATRAANYGYTF.

The V call is TRBV6-1, the J call TRBJ1-5; 8 nucleotides line up with TRBD1. Trimming cost V 8 bases and J 3 bases; bases outside gene matches: 3. The germline gives CDR1 MNHNS, CDR2 SASEGT. The CDR3 extends over 13 amino acids. CDR3 in DNA: TGTGCCAGCGGACAGGGCCCCAATCAGCCCCAGCATTTT. Amino acid sequence: CASGQGPNQPQHF.

The CDR3 sequence is CASSPTGTAEAFF. DNA of the CDR3: TGTGCCAGCAGCCCTACCGGGACGGCCGAAGCTTTCTTT. This chain connects TRBV9 to TRBJ1-1, with D maybe TRBD1 (5 bases). Germline CDR1 reads SGDLS; CDR2 reads YYNGEE. Trimming pared 4 bases from V and 8 bases from J, leaving 15 bases between. The CDR3 is made up of 13 amino acids.

The DNA of the CDR3 is TGTGCCAGCAGCCAAGGAGCGGGGCCTTACAATGAGCAGTTCTTC. Amino acids: CASSQGAGPYNEQFF. This chain uses TRBV14 with TRBJ2-1; 7 bases are a match to TRBD2. The junction had 4 bases not matched to a gene; V was cut back by 1 base and J by 4 bases. The CDR3 length is 15 residues. Germline CDR1 and CDR2: SGHDN and FVKESK.

J is TRBJ1-5 and V is TRBV5-5, with a possible D match to TRBD1 (6 bases). Between the trimmed V and J ends, which lost 0 bases and 0 bases, there was a span of 7 bases. Germline CDR1 and CDR2: SGHKS and YYEKEE (reference sequence). This CDR3 has 15 residues. CDR3 region: CASSLEGDSNQPQHF. CDR3 sequence (DNA): TGTGCCAGCAGCTTGGAGGGGGATAGCAATCAGCCCCAGCATTTT.

The J gene is TRBJ2-3, the V gene TRBV19; 10 bases align to TRBD1. Germline V lookup: CDR1 LNHDA, CDR2 SQIVND (reference sequence). This CDR3 contains 18 residues. V dropped 3 bases and J dropped 4; count of bases not matched to a gene: 13. The CDR3 bases are TGTGCCAGTAGTATTAAGGGGCCGGGACAGGGGCACGCAGATACGCAGTATTTT. It specifies CASSIKGPGQGHADTQYF.

This clone came up once. V is TRBV10-3 and J is TRBJ2-7; D is ambiguous. Germline CDR1 is ENHRY and CDR2 is SYGVKD. Trimming removed 3 bases at V and 7 bases at J, with 13 bases between. This CDR3 contains 13 residues. CDR3 in amino acids: CAISDPRSLEQYF. CDR3 bases: TGTGCCATCAGTGACCCACGGAGCTTGGAGCAGTACTTC.

The chain joins TRBV18 to TRBJ1-4; TRBD1 agrees at 11 bases. Trimming cost V 4 bases and J 6 bases; bases outside gene matches: 1. Per the germline V gene, CDR1 is KGHSH and CDR2 is LQKENI. This CDR3 has 14 residues. CDR3 residues: CASSLGQGDEKLFF. As DNA, the CDR3 is TGTGCCAGCTCACTGGGACAGGGGGATGAAAAACTGTTTTTT. Using reference TRBV18 and TRBJ1-4 for the parts outside the CDR3, the full variable domain is NAGVMQNPRHLVRRRGQEARLRCSPMKGHSHVYWYRQLPEEGLKFMVYLQKENIIDESGMPKERFSAEFPKEGPSILRIQQVVRGDSAAYFCASSLGQGDEKLFFGSGTQLSVL.

V is TRBV25-1 and J is TRBJ1-3; no firm D call. Germline V lookup: CDR1 MGHDK, CDR2 SYGVNS. The CDR3 spans 12 residues. Trimming cost V 7 bases and J 4 bases, with 8 bases left between them. The CDR3 nucleotides are TGTGCCAGCACGACGGACGGAAACACCATATATTTT. Translating it yields CASTTDGNTIYF.

The chain couples TRBV5-1 to TRBJ2-7; the D is unclear. This CDR3 region has 14 residues. Trimming cost V 0 bases and J 5 bases, with 12 bases left between them. Germline CDR1 and CDR2: SGHRS and YFSETQ. The CDR3 DNA is TGCGCCAGCAGCTTGGGAGGCAGGTCGGACGAGCAGTACTTC. Translated, it gives CASSLGGRSDEQYF.

The chain uses TRBV5-1 and TRBJ2-1; 8 positions agree with TRBD2. The CDR3 covers 16 residues. From germline, CDR1 is SGHRS and CDR2 YFSETQ. V trimming: 3 bases; J trimming: 0 bases; junction bases outside the gene matches: 5. CDR3 region: CASSSARGGSYNEQFF. The CDR3 DNA is TGCGCCAGCAGCTCTGCTCGGGGGGGCTCCTACAATGAGCAGTTCTTC.

The V call is TRBV9, the J call TRBJ2-7, with 7 bases identical to TRBD2. CDR1 and CDR2 (germline): SGDLS, YYNGEE. J was trimmed by 2 bases and V by 0 bases; bases with no gene match: 11. CDR3 length equals 17 residues. CDR3 in DNA: TGTGCCAGCAGCGTAGGAGTTCCCGGCGGGAGTCCCTACGAGCAGTACTTC. Translating gives CASSVGVPGGSPYEQYF. The entire variable domain, with the rest obtained from reference TRBV9 and TRBJ2-7, is as follows: DSGVTQTPKHLITATGQRVTLRCSPRSGDLSVYWYQQSLDQGLQFLIQYYNGEERAKGNILERFSAQQFPDLHSELNLSSLELGDSALYFCASSVGVPGGSPYEQYFGPGTRLTVT.

The chain couples TRBV7-8 to TRBJ1-5, with D uncertain. Trimming shortened V by 2 bases and J by 7 bases, and 12 bases separated the two germline ends. The germline V gene has CDR1 SGHVS and CDR2 FQNEAQ. The CDR3 has 14 residues. Here the CDR3 reads CASSLNSVGQPQHF. The CDR3 nucleotides read TGTGCCAGCAGCTTAAATAGTGTGGGCCAGCCCCAGCATTTT.

The chain has TRBV5-4 and TRBJ1-1; D gene uncertain. The V and J ends lost 3 bases and 3 bases respectively, with 12 bases between them. Per germline, CDR1 SGHNT and CDR2 YYREEE (reference sequence). This CDR3 spans 14 amino acids. The DNA of the CDR3 is TGTGCCAGCAGCTACGGAGGTTTGGACACTGAAGCTTTCTTT. Translated: CASSYGGLDTEAFF. Full variable domain (remainder filled in from reference TRBV5-4 and TRBJ1-1): ETGVTQSPTHLIKTRGQQVTLRCSSQSGHNTVSWYQQALGQGPQFIFQYYREEENGRGNFPPRFSGLQFPNYSSELNVNALELDDSALYLCASSYGGLDTEAFFGQGTRLTVV.

The V call is TRBV10-3, the J call TRBJ2-1; unclear D gene. This CDR3 spans 14 amino acids. V gave up 5 bases and J gave up 5 bases, with 13 bases separating them. Germline-derived CDR1 and CDR2 are ENHRY and SYGVKD. The CDR3 sequence is CAISYRAPDNEQFF. The CDR3 DNA follows: TGTGCCATCAGTTACCGGGCCCCCGACAATGAGCAGTTCTTC.

The chain has TRBV19 and TRBJ2-7; TRBD1 matches 7 bases. With 9 bases clipped from V and 3 bases from J, the junction kept 14 bases outside the gene matches. This CDR3 has 15 amino acids. CDR1 and CDR2 from the germline V gene are LNHDA and SQIVND (reference sequence). The CDR3: CASPTVGQEIYEQYF. Written as DNA, the CDR3 is TGTGCCAGCCCGACGGTCGGACAGGAAATCTACGAGCAGTACTTC.

This sequence joins TRBV7-9 and TRBJ2-5; 11 positions match TRBD2. Germline V gene data show CDR1 as SEHNR and CDR2 as FQNEAQ (reference sequence). J was trimmed by 4 bases and V by 5 bases; bases with no gene match: 12. The CDR3 runs to 17 residues. This chain's CDR3 is CASSPLAGGRVGETQYF. In DNA form, the CDR3 reads TGTGCCAGCAGCCCATTAGCGGGGGGGCGAGTCGGAGAGACCCAGTACTTC.

The J gene is TRBJ2-7, the V gene TRBV30; D gene unclear. Germline V lookup: CDR1 GTSNPN, CDR2 SVGIG (reference sequence). With 0 bases removed from V and 3 bases from J, the gap between germline ends came to 6 bases. CDR3 length equals 12 residues. The CDR3 DNA sequence: TGTGCCTGGAGTGTCGAGCACTACGAGCAGTACTTC. Protein product: CAWSVEHYEQYF.

This clone has more than one count but fewer than ten. The chain combines TRBV2 with TRBJ2-2; TRBD1 might be the D (6 bases). Germline V CDR1 and CDR2: SNHLY, FYNNEI. This CDR3 is 17 amino acids long. V lost 4 bases and J 4 bases, leaving 19 bases between the germline ends. The CDR3 DNA follows: TGTGCCAGCAGTGTCCGCCAAACAGGGTTCGGCACCGGGGAGCTGTTTTTT. Residues: CASSVRQTGFGTGELFF.

V and J are TRBV7-9 and TRBJ2-3; unclear D gene. CDR3 length: 15 amino acids. Per germline, CDR1 SEHNR and CDR2 FQNEAQ (reference sequence). Between the trimmed V and J ends, which lost 4 bases and 2 bases, there was a span of 13 bases. CDR3 region: CASSSNNRDTDTQYF. The DNA for the CDR3 is TGTGCCAGCAGCTCAAATAACCGAGACACAGATACGCAGTATTTT.

The rearrangement joins TRBV18 to TRBJ2-1; D is perhaps TRBD1 (6 bases). The V gene's germline CDR1 is KGHSH and CDR2 LQKENI. This CDR3 contains 16 residues. V was clipped by 6 bases and J by 9 bases, with 24 bases between them. The CDR3 coding sequence is TGTGCCAGCTCGCGTTCTTTCGGGACACAAGCCAGTGAGCAGTTCTTC. This sequence encodes CASSRSFGTQASEQFF.

The gene calls are TRBV6-5 and TRBJ2-7; the match to TRBD1 covers 9 bases. Germline lookup yields CDR1 MNHEY and CDR2 SVGAGI. The CDR3 extends over 13 amino acids. V was clipped by 6 bases and J by 3 bases; unmatched bases: 3. CDR3 protein: CASRGTGNYEQYF. As DNA, the CDR3 is TGTGCCAGCAGGGGGACAGGGAACTACGAGCAGTACTTC.

This chain uses TRBV5-4 with TRBJ1-1, with 7 bases aligning to TRBD1. This CDR3 has 13 amino acids. CDR1 is SGHNT and CDR2 is YYREEE in the germline V gene (reference sequence). After removal of 4 bases from V and 0 bases from J, the junction contained 0 bases not matched to a gene. The CDR3 region is CASSGTVNTEAFF. The CDR3 DNA is TGTGCCAGCAGCGGGACAGTGAACACTGAAGCTTTCTTT. Looking up the rest from reference TRBV5-4 and TRBJ1-1 gives the full variable domain: ETGVTQSPTHLIKTRGQQVTLRCSSQSGHNTVSWYQQALGQGPQFIFQYYREEENGRGNFPPRFSGLQFPNYSSELNVNALELDDSALYLCASSGTVNTEAFFGQGTRLTVV.